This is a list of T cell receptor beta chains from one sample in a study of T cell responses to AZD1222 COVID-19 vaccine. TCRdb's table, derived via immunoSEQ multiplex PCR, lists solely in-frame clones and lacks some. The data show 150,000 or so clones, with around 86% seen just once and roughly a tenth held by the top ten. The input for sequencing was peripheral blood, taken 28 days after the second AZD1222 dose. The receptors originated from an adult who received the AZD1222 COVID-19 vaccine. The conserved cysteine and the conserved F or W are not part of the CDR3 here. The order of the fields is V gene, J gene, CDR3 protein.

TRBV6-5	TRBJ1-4	ASSQTQGINEKLF
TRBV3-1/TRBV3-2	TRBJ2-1	ASSHGLAGGPRNEQF
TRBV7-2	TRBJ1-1	ASSSDRSTEAF
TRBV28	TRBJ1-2	ASSLAREGYT
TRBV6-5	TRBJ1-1	ASTYFTEAF
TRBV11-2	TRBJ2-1	ASSLDGLYYNEQF
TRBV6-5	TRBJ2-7	ASNRNRGLREQY
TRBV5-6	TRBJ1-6	ASSLALDRYSPLH
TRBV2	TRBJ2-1	ARAGLAGGGSYNEQF
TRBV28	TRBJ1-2	ASSTAATRGYGYT
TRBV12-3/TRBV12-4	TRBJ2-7	ASSLATGGVQY
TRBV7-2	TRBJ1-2	ASSLTGTDNYGYT
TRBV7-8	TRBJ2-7	ASSFGTSVYEQY
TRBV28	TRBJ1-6	ASSLLGPYSPLH
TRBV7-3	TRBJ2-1	ASSLGFGKNEQF
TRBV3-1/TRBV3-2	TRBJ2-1	ASSQVMGEQF
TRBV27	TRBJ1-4	ASSKWGRVNEKLF
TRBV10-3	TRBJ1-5	ATTISDRGRQPQH
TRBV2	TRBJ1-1	ASSVLVEAF
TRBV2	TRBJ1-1	ASTSFLNTEAF
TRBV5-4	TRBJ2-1	ASSLIRDRYNEQF
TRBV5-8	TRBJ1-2	ASSLVAGANYGYT
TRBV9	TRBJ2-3	ASSLRLSGDTQY
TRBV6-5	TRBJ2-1	ASSSPAPRNEQF
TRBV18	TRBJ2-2	ASSPPGDARELF
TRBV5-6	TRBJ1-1	ASSLRGQRMNTEAF
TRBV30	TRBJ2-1	AWIQGGYNEQF
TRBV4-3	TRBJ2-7	ASSQDWGTDYEQY
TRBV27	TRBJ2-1	ASSPDRVRDEQF
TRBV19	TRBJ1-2	ASSIGEGVTYGYT
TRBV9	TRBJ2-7	ASASGRDNYEQY
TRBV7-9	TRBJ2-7	ASSLDPGQDGYEQY
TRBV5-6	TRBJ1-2	ASSPLEGDFSRGYT
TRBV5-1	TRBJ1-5	ASSLGTSNQPQH
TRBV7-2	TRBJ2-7	ASSLGQGLYEQY
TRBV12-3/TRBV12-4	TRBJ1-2	ASSLRGNGYT
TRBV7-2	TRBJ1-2	ASSAWGTRGYT
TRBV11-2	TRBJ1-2	ASSRGTNPGWDYGYT
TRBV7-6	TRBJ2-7	ASSTTSGYEQY
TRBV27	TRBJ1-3	ASSFFGVQGFAGNTIY
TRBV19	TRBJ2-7	ASSIRGWREASYYEQY
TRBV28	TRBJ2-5	ASRRDQETQY
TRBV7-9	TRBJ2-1	ASSNLPVGTSGRQSSYNEQF
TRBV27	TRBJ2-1	ASTRSYGAWNEQF
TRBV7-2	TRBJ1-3	ASSLEGRSGNTIY
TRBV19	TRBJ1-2	ASSRQGQYGYT